This T cell receptor (beta chain) came from a study of early stage breast cancer tumors. V was trimmed by 0 bases and J by 2 bases, leaving 11 bases between them. The CDR3 spans 15 residues. Looked up from germline, CDR1 is SGHNT and CDR2 is YYREEE (reference sequence). Assay used: immunoSEQ multiplex PCR; TCRdb lists only in-frame clones, some missing. The repertoire holds about 14,000 clones, with roughly 83% as singletons. On this clone: The target antigen is unknown.

Whole-study findings and limits: Blood repertoires resembled normal breast more than tumor.

This chain links TRBV5-4 with TRBJ2-5; no clear D. The specimen sequenced was normal breast tissue next to the tumor. The source is a person in their fifties or sixties with breast cancer. CDR3 nucleotides: TGTGCCAGCAGCTTGGGGATCGTAGGTCAAGAGACCCAGTACTTC. Its translation: CASSLGIVGQETQYF.